What follows describes a single TCR beta chain. V was cut by 6 bases and J by 1 base, with 10 bases left in between. Germline V gene lookup returns CDR1 SGHRS and CDR2 YFSETQ. CDR3 length: 13 amino acids. Samples came from axillary lymph nodes draining the breast cancer. These data are taken from a study of breast tumors, draining lymph nodes, adjacent tissues. Each CDR3 protein gets one entry after TCRdb re-called the multiplex PCR reads with MiXCR. The table has some 120,000 distinct CDR3 sequences, 20% seen once; the top ten hold roughly 3.5%. The clonotype was recovered from a female donor with breast cancer. Some clones in this sample may be carry-over from other donors' samples. The sample taken for sequencing was axillary lymph node tissue. The chain couples TRBV5-1 to TRBJ1-1; tentative D call: TRBD1 (5 bases). The CDR3 DNA sequence: TGCGCCAGCAAGGAAACAGGGAACACTGAAGCTTTCTTT. Translating gives CASKETGNTEAFF.